A single sample is the source of the 24 T cell receptor beta chains below, sequenced in a study of identifying expanded T cells in peripheral blood. Sequencing was performed with immunoSEQ multiplex PCR; in TCRdb, only in-frame clones are kept and a portion is missing. Here the sample spans under 120,000 clones, around 89% being singletons. What was sequenced was blood. These receptors all come from a person aged 18-70 years in good health.

The chain links TRBV29-1 to TRBJ1-1, with unresolved D. The CDR3 has 13 residues. Germline V gives CDR1 SQVTM, CDR2 ANQGSEA. V was pared by 3 bases and J by 1 base, with 9 bases between. CDR3 coding DNA: TGCAGCGTTGAGAGAACAGAGAACACTGAAGCTTTCTTT. Its translation is CSVERTENTEAFF.

This chain connects TRBV10-3 to TRBJ2-7, with 10 bases identical to TRBD1. Trimming at V came to 10 bases and at J to 7 bases, leaving 10 bases not matched to a gene. The CDR3 runs to 13 residues. Germline V gene lookup returns CDR1 ENHRY and CDR2 SYGVKD. The chain's CDR3 is CASTRQGAEEQYF. CDR3 coding DNA: TGTGCCAGCACAAGACAGGGGGCCGAAGAGCAGTACTTC.

This clone was seen a single time. The genes are TRBV30 and TRBJ1-2; D ambiguous. CDR3 length equals 13 residues. The V end lost 2 bases, the J end lost 8 bases, and 15 bases lay between the germline ends. Germline V gene lookup returns CDR1 GTSNPN and CDR2 SVGIG (reference sequence). CDR3 bases: TGTGCCTGGAGTCCGGGGATTTATTGGGGCTACACCTTC. Translated, it gives CAWSPGIYWGYTF.

The chain links TRBV9 to TRBJ2-2; no firm D call. Per the germline V gene, CDR1 is SGDLS and CDR2 is YYNGEE. Trimming pared 0 bases from V and 0 bases from J, leaving 3 bases between. The CDR3 runs 14 residues. The CDR3 region has the DNA TGTGCCAGCAGCGTAGCTACGAACACCGGGGAGCTGTTTTTT. Translated: CASSVATNTGELFF.

The chain carries TRBV7-9 and TRBJ2-7; 7 positions match TRBD1. Germline CDR1 and CDR2: SEHNR and FQNEAQ (reference sequence). The CDR3 spans 13 residues. J gave up 6 bases and V 5 bases, and 7 bases lay outside the gene matches. CDR3 bases: TGTGCCAGCAGCCCTTGGACAGGCGGCGAGCAGTACTTC. Translation gives CASSPWTGGEQYF.

The gene calls are TRBV29-1 and TRBJ2-5; 7 nucleotides match TRBD1. From germline, CDR1 is SQVTM and CDR2 ANQGSEA. J was trimmed by 6 bases and V by 6 bases; bases with no gene match: 10. This CDR3 region has 13 residues. The CDR3 spells CSVGPDRVQTQYF. The DNA for the CDR3 is TGCAGCGTGGGACCAGACAGGGTCCAGACCCAGTACTTC.

This rearrangement joins TRBV28 to TRBJ1-2, with unresolved D. The CDR3 is made up of 12 amino acids. Deletions cut 3 bases from V and 4 bases from J, with 6 bases between. Germline V gene lookup returns CDR1 MDHEN and CDR2 SYDVKM. The CDR3 DNA reads as TGTGCCAGCAGTTTGGGAGGCTATGGCTACACCTTC. It translates to CASSLGGYGYTF.

This clone was detected only once. The chain is built from TRBV7-2 and TRBJ1-2; D unresolved. This CDR3 is built from 14 residues. The germline V gene has CDR1 SGHTA and CDR2 FQGNSA. The ends were cut back, 2 bases at V and 5 bases at J, with 12 bases in the middle. Here the CDR3 DNA reads TGTGCCAGCAGCTTAACTAAAGCCGGGTATGGCTACACCTTC. Translating it yields CASSLTKAGYGYTF.

J is TRBJ1-1 and V is TRBV29-1; D is ambiguous. Trimming cost V 7 bases and J 6 bases, with 15 bases left between them. CDR3 length: 12 amino acids. The germline CDR1 and CDR2 sequences are SQVTM and ANQGSEA. The CDR3 DNA reads TGCAGCGCCACGGACGGTTTGGCTGAAGCTTTCTTT. Encoded protein: CSATDGLAEAFF.

This clone has just one count. This chain connects TRBV5-5 to TRBJ1-5, with D uncertain. V gave up 4 bases and J gave up 3 bases, with 8 bases separating them. CDR1 is SGHKS and CDR2 is YYEKEE in the germline V gene (reference sequence). The CDR3 is made up of 13 amino acids. The CDR3 bases are TGTGCCAGCAGCAAGGACGACAATCAGCCCCAGCATTTT. It translates to CASSKDDNQPQHF.

This clone has just one count. The J gene is TRBJ2-1, the V gene TRBV11-2, with 7 bases fitting TRBD2. The germline gives CDR1 SGHAT, CDR2 FQNNGV. CDR3 length equals 15 residues. After removal of 7 bases from V and 10 bases from J, the junction contained 16 bases not matched to a gene. The CDR3 here is CASKNPMGLQAEQFF. The CDR3 bases are TGTGCCAGCAAAAACCCTATGGGACTACAGGCCGAGCAGTTCTTC. The variable domain in full, completed from reference TRBV11-2 and TRBJ2-1, reads EAGVAQSPRYKIIEKRQSVAFWCNPISGHATLYWYQQILGQGPKLLIQFQNNGVVDDSQLPKDRFSAERLKGVDSTLKIQPAKLEDSAVYLCASKNPMGLQAEQFFGPGTRLTVL.

The rearrangement joins TRBV7-9 to TRBJ1-1; TRBD1 aligns across 7 bases. J gave up 3 bases and V 5 bases, and 9 bases lay outside the gene matches. The CDR3 is made up of 15 amino acids. Germline-derived CDR1 and CDR2 are SEHNR and FQNEAQ (reference sequence). CDR3 sequence reads: CASSPRQGRDTEAFF. In nucleotides, the CDR3 is TGTGCCAGCAGCCCAAGACAGGGAAGGGACACTGAAGCTTTCTTT.

The rearrangement links TRBV13 to TRBJ2-2; 7 nucleotides line up with TRBD1. Germline CDR1 is PRHDT and CDR2 is FYEKMQ (reference sequence). V was clipped by 6 bases and J by 5 bases; unmatched bases: 3. CDR3 size: 13 residues. The CDR3 DNA follows: TGTGCCAGCAGAAGGGGGCGAACCGGGGAGCTGTTTTTT. It translates to CASRRGRTGELFF.

V usage is TRBV29-1 and J usage is TRBJ2-4; 7 bases fit TRBD1. Per germline, CDR1 SQVTM and CDR2 ANQGSEA. The J segment lost 4 bases and the V segment lost 6 bases, leaving 3 bases of the junction unmatched. The CDR3 sequence is 12 residues long. The CDR3: CSVRTGKNIQYF. Here the CDR3 DNA reads TGCAGCGTGAGGACAGGAAAAAACATTCAGTACTTC.

The chain is built from TRBV7-9 and TRBJ2-2; no clear D gene. V lost 1 base and J lost 5, with 2 bases in between. The germline V gene has CDR1 SEHNR and CDR2 FQNEAQ (reference sequence). The CDR3 sequence is 12 residues long. CDR3 amino acids: CASSLVTGELFF. The CDR3, as DNA: TGTGCCAGCAGCTTAGTAACCGGGGAGCTGTTTTTT.

The V call is TRBV19, the J call TRBJ1-2; D is unclear. The CDR3 runs 13 residues. The germline CDR1 and CDR2 sequences are LNHDA and SQIVND (reference sequence). V was trimmed by 3 bases and J by 2 bases, leaving 7 bases between them. The CDR3: CASSMAGNYGYTF. CDR3 bases: TGTGCCAGTAGTATGGCGGGCAACTATGGCTACACCTTC.

In its sample, this clone was seen once. This CDR3 reads CASRVSPTGTGEAPLHF. The CDR3 DNA reads TGCGCCAGCAGGGTTTCACCTACCGGGACAGGCGAGGCACCCCTCCACTTT. This rearrangement joins TRBV5-1 to TRBJ1-6; 8 bases align to TRBD1. The J segment lost 11 bases and the V segment lost 5 bases, leaving 18 bases of the junction unmatched. The CDR3 length is 17 residues. Per the germline V gene, CDR1 is SGHRS and CDR2 is YFSETQ.

The chain joins TRBV5-4 to TRBJ2-1; TRBD2 aligns across 9 bases. V lost 0 bases, J lost 2 bases, and 6 bases stayed unmatched. CDR1 and CDR2 (germline): SGHNT, YYREEE (reference sequence). CDR3 length: 17 residues. The CDR3, as DNA: TGTGCCAGCAGCTTGGCCGCCCAGCGGGGGGCCTACAATGAGCAGTTCTTC. It is translated as CASSLAAQRGAYNEQFF.

The rearrangement uses TRBV19 and TRBJ2-6; D is possibly TRBD1 (5 bases). The V end was cut by 3 bases, the J end by 4 bases, with 16 bases between. Germline CDR1 is LNHDA and CDR2 is SQIVND (reference sequence). The CDR3 length is 17 residues. The DNA of the CDR3 is TGTGCCAGTAGTATCCCGTTGGGCAGGGCCGGGGCCAACGTCCTGACTTTC. Its protein product is CASSIPLGRAGANVLTF.

The chain uses TRBV5-6 and TRBJ2-7; 8 nucleotides line up with TRBD1. The CDR3 covers 14 residues. The V gene's germline CDR1 is SGHDT and CDR2 YYEEEE. Losses at the gene ends were 4 bases for V and 0 bases for J; bases not matched to a gene: 3. CDR3 DNA: TGTGCCAGCAGCCAGGGGGCCTCCTCCTACGAGCAGTACTTC. Protein sequence: CASSQGASSYEQYF. The entire variable domain, with the rest obtained from reference TRBV5-6 and TRBJ2-7, is as follows: DAGVTQSPTHLIKTRGQQVTLRCSPKSGHDTVSWYQQALGQGPQFIFQYYEEEERQRGNFPDRFSGHQFPNYSSELNVNALLLGDSALYLCASSQGASSYEQYFGPGTRLTVT.

This chain joins TRBV7-2 and TRBJ2-3, with 11 bases fitting TRBD2. Trimming took 4 bases from V and 6 from J; bases not matched to a gene: 3. Germline lookup yields CDR1 SGHTA and CDR2 FQGNSA. The CDR3 length is 14 residues. Here the CDR3 DNA reads TGTGCCAGCAGCTCTACTAGCGGGGGTGATACGCAGTATTTT. This codes for CASSSTSGGDTQYF. Together with reference TRBV7-2 and TRBJ2-3, the CDR3 gives the full variable domain: GAGVSQSPSNKVTEKGKDVELRCDPISGHTALYWYRQSLGQGLEFLIYFQGNSAPDKSGLPSDRFSAERTGGSVSTLTIQRTQQEDSAVYLCASSSTSGGDTQYFGPGTRLTVL.

CDR3 nucleotides: TGCGCCAGCAGCCAAGATCCGCAGGGGGGATATAGCACTGAAGCTTTCTTT. Amino acid sequence: CASSQDPQGGYSTEAFF. The chain recombines TRBV4-3 with TRBJ1-1, with TRBD1 identical over 7 bases. The CDR3 sequence is 17 residues long. The J segment lost 4 bases and the V segment lost 0 bases, leaving 11 bases of the junction unmatched. Germline CDR1 is LGHNA and CDR2 is YSLEER.

This clone was recorded only once. The chain carries TRBV18 and TRBJ2-6; D uncertain. Trimming removed 3 bases from V and 0 bases from J, with 6 bases in between. The germline gives CDR1 KGHSH, CDR2 LQKENI. The CDR3 length is 15 residues. The CDR3 sequence is CASSPMVSGANVLTF. In DNA, the CDR3 is TGTGCCAGCTCACCGATGGTCTCTGGGGCCAACGTCCTGACTTTC.

The gene calls are TRBV7-9 and TRBJ2-2, with D maybe TRBD2 (5 bases). CDR3 size: 14 residues. Germline loops: CDR1 SEHNR, CDR2 FQNEAQ (reference sequence). Trimming stripped 1 base from V and 6 bases from J, with 9 bases between. The chain's CDR3 is CASSLGGRAGELFF. In DNA, the CDR3 is TGTGCCAGCAGCTTAGGAGGGAGAGCCGGGGAGCTGTTTTTT.